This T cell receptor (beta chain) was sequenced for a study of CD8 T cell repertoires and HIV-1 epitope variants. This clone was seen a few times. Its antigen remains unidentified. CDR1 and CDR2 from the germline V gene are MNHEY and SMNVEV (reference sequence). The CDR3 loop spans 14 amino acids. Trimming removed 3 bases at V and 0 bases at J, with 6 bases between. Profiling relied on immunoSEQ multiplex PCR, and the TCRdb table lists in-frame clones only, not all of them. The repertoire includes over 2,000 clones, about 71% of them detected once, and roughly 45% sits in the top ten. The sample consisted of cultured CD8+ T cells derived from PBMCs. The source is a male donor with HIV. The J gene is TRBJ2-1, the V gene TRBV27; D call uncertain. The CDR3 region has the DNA TGTGCCAGCAGTTTTATAAGCTCCTACAATGAGCAGTTCTTC. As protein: CASSFISSYNEQFF.